The clone carrying this T cell receptor beta chain was seen only a few times. The antigen is undetermined. Germline-derived CDR1 and CDR2 are SQVTM and ANQGSEA. Trimming left V 6 bases short and J 1 base short, with 12 bases between. The CDR3 runs to 13 residues. TCRB transcripts that were expressed got sequenced, as all of the isolated RNA had been reverse transcribed. Regulatory, naive and central memory T cell samples averaged around 3.5 million reads. Sequenced by immunoSEQ multiplex PCR; TCRdb stores in-frame clones only, minus some. The sample includes 500,000 to 650,000 clones, 12% seen only once; the top ten take roughly 0.11%. The sample comes from a study of beta chain features in type 1 diabetes. In the study overall: All samples together contributed 100 million to 120 million sorted cells for examination. Study-level findings and limits: Lower insertion and higher deletion counts appeared at VDJ junctions in type 1 diabetes patients. There was a moderate but significant shortening of TCRB CDR3s in all four CD4+ subsets of Type 1 diabetes patients.

Sequences were obtained from naive CD4+ T cells from blood. The sequence was collected from a man between 25 and 39 years old with type 1 diabetes. The chain recombines TRBV29-1 with TRBJ2-5, with D perhaps TRBD1 (5 bases). The CDR3 is CSVGQVVQETQYF. Written as DNA, the CDR3 is TGCAGCGTGGGGCAGGTCGTCCAAGAGACCCAGTACTTC. Full variable domain (missing parts from reference TRBV29-1 and TRBJ2-5): SAVISQKPSRDICQRGTSLTIQCQVDSQVTMMFWYRQQPGQSLTLIATANQGSEATYESGFVIDKFPISRPNLTFSTLTVSNMSPEDSSIYLCSVGQVVQETQYFGPGTRLLVL.